This TCR beta chain was sequenced in a study of cytomegalovirus exposure and HLA in healthy donors. The CDR3 totals 16 residues. Trimming took 2 bases from V and 5 from J, leaving 18 bases between them. Germline V gives CDR1 MDHEN, CDR2 SYDVKM. Vbeta (60) and Jbeta (13) primers were used in the PCR. Sequencing used immunoSEQ multiplex PCR; TCRdb keeps in-frame clones, though not all of them. The table lists about 190,000 clones, roughly four fifths of them singletons. Material for sequencing was PBMCs. The rearrangement links TRBV28 to TRBJ1-2, with D tentatively TRBD1 (5 bases). This clonotype was sampled from a woman aged 30 to 39 in good health and CMV-seropositive. CDR3 amino acids: CASSLEGGRGIYGYTF. The CDR3 bases are TGTGCCAGCAGTTTAGAAGGAGGGCGGGGGATATATGGCTACACCTTC.